A single sample is the source of the 10 T cell receptor beta chains below, sequenced in a study of regulatory T cells in long-lasting Graves disease. Library construction for TCR beta used iRepertoire HTBI primers and Arm-PCR of CDR3 regions. Using its own MiXCR run on the multiplex PCR reads, TCRdb lists one record per CDR3 protein. Here the sample spans approximately 690,000 distinct CDR3 sequences, 25% to 35% being singletons. Time point described: persistent/refractory GD, antithyroid drugs over 5 years with positive TRAb. From PBMCs, RNA was extracted and then used to make the TCR library. The sequencing used peripheral blood mononuclear cells (PBMCs), collected when the disease was refractory, from a patient treated with antithyroid drugs. These receptors were collected from a female donor with Graves disease.

This chain uses TRBV7-3 with TRBJ2-3; either TRBD1 or TRBD2 may supply D (5 bases each). The V end lost 5 bases, the J end lost 2 bases, and 11 bases lay between the germline ends. The CDR3 totals 14 residues. In germline, CDR1 is SGHTA, CDR2 FQGTGA. The DNA for the CDR3 is TGTGCCAGCAGCCCAGGGACGATCACAGATACGCAGTATTTT. Encoded protein: CASSPGTITDTQYF.

This chain uses TRBV19 with TRBJ1-5, with D perhaps matching TRBD1 (6 bases). This CDR3 region has 19 residues. Germline V CDR1 and CDR2: LNHDA, SQIVND (reference sequence). Trimming removed 3 bases at V and 5 bases at J, with 26 bases between. The CDR3 DNA is TGTGCCAGTAGTATCATACGTCTCGGGGGGCGACGTCCCGATCAGCCCCAGCATTTT. Translated, it gives CASSIIRLGGRRPDQPQHF.

This clonotype was counted at least ten times. V is TRBV6-1 and J is TRBJ1-2, with D uncertain. V was cut by 1 base and J by 6 bases, with 6 bases left in between. Germline V gene lookup returns CDR1 MNHNS and CDR2 SASEGT. CDR3 length equals 12 residues. The CDR3 coding sequence is TGTGCCAGCAGTGAAGGTGATAATGGCTACACCTTC. Translation: CASSEGDNGYTF.

The chain uses TRBV7-8 and TRBJ1-5; D is possibly TRBD1 (5 bases). Per the germline V gene, CDR1 is SGHVS and CDR2 is FQNEAQ. Trimming removed 2 bases at V and 4 bases at J, with 9 bases between. The CDR3 sequence is 14 residues long. The CDR3 here is CASSLSRGNQPQHF. The DNA for the CDR3 is TGTGCCAGCAGCTTATCGAGGGGAAATCAGCCCCAGCATTTT.

This clonotype has only a few counts. The chain carries TRBV12-3 or TRBV12-4 and TRBJ1-5; D is unclear. This CDR3 spans 15 amino acids. Trimming removed 3 bases from V and 7 bases from J, with 16 bases in between. In DNA, the CDR3 is TGTGCCAGCAGTTTGGGGTCCCTCCTCGGGCAGCCCCAGCATTTT. Translated, it gives CASSLGSLLGQPQHF.

This clonotype was detected ten times or more. The genes are TRBV7-2 and TRBJ2-7; 8 positions match TRBD2. CDR3 length equals 14 residues. With V trimmed by 5 bases and J by 8 bases, 11 bases remained unmatched. Per germline, CDR1 SGHTA and CDR2 FQGNSA. The CDR3 reads CASSPTGTRSQQYF. CDR3 DNA: TGTGCCAGCAGCCCGACCGGGACTAGGTCCCAGCAGTACTTC. The full variable domain, with the rest looked up from reference TRBV7-2 and TRBJ2-7, is GAGVSQSPSNKVTEKGKDVELRCDPISGHTALYWYRQSLGQGLEFLIYFQGNSAPDKSGLPSDRFSAERTGGSVSTLTIQRTQQEDSAVYLCASSPTGTRSQQYFGPGTRLTVT.

This clonotype was detected ten times or more. The chain carries TRBV29-1 and TRBJ1-1; D not certain. Germline V CDR1 and CDR2: SQVTM, ANQGSEA. V was pared by 7 bases and J by 1 base, with 10 bases between. The CDR3 consists of 12 residues. CDR3 nucleotide sequence: TGCAGCGCTATGACTGGGAACACTGAAGCTTTCTTT. It translates to CSAMTGNTEAFF.

The rearrangement links TRBV28 to TRBJ1-5; the match to TRBD1 covers 8 bases. The CDR3 sequence is 15 residues long. The V and J ends lost 7 bases and 7 bases, in that order; junction bases with no gene match: 12. Germline CDR1 reads MDHEN; CDR2 reads SYDVKM. CDR3 residues: CASTRRTGIAQPQHF. In DNA, the CDR3 is TGTGCCAGCACCCGGAGGACAGGGATCGCCCAGCCCCAGCATTTT.

This clonotype was picked up a small number of times. The rearrangement links TRBV3-1 to TRBJ2-7; TRBD2 is a possible D gene (5 bases). Trimming cost V 1 base and J 5 bases, with 15 bases left between them. The CDR3 sequence is 15 residues long. The V gene's germline CDR1 is LGHDT and CDR2 YNNKEL (reference sequence). CDR3 DNA: TGTGCCAGCAGCCAAGTTACGGGTCGAGGGAACGAGCAGTACTTC. This gives the protein CASSQVTGRGNEQYF.

This chain joins TRBV6-1 and TRBJ2-7; TRBD2 matches 10 bases. V lost 7 bases, J lost 3 bases, and 9 bases stayed unmatched. CDR3 length: 15 amino acids. Germline loops: CDR1 MNHNS, CDR2 SASEGT. The CDR3 bases are TGTGCCAGCACCCCGGGGCCTAGCGGGAGCTACGAGCAGTACTTC. Its protein is CASTPGPSGSYEQYF.